This T cell receptor (beta chain) was recorded in a study of blood T cell repertoires in COVID-19. In the study overall: Sources were T cells, B-cell-depleted T cells, or PBMCs; the material itself was cDNA or gDNA.

Germline-derived CDR1 and CDR2 are SEHNR and FQNEAQ (reference sequence). J was trimmed by 5 bases and V by 5 bases; bases with no gene match: 13. This CDR3 is 16 amino acids long. Profiled with immunoSEQ multiplex PCR; TCRdb holds only in-frame clones, not every one. The sample lists 180,000 or so clones, roughly 82% seen once, with roughly 8.7% in the top ten. This chain links TRBV7-9 with TRBJ2-5; TRBD2 matches 8 bases. The clonotype comes from a woman in her twenties or thirties who had recovered from COVID-19. Sequencing input: PBMCs or T cells enriched from blood (not recorded which). The CDR3 DNA follows: TGTGCCAGCAGCAACAACAGGCGGGGGGCAGGTGAGACCCAGTACTTC. This translates into CASSNNRRGAGETQYF.